This T cell receptor beta chain originates from a study of blood T cell repertoires in COVID-19. This clone appeared a single time. Repertoires were generated with immunoSEQ multiplex PCR, while TCRdb's copy carries only in-frame clones and drops some. The repertoire has about 160,000 clones, about four fifths of them found once; the top ten carry nearly 3.5%. The CDR3 totals 14 residues. The genes are TRBV21-1 and TRBJ1-1. TRBV21-1 is a recognized pseudogene. This TCR derives from a woman in her sixties who had recovered from COVID-19. The material sequenced was PBMCs or T cells enriched from blood (not recorded which). CDR3 in DNA: TGTGCCACTAAGAAGGCGGCCATGAACACTGAAGCTTTCTTT. Residues: CATKKAAMNTEAFF.